A selection of T cell receptor beta chains follows, all from one sample in a study of shared clonotypes between healthy human individuals. TCRdb's table, derived via immunoSEQ multiplex PCR, lists solely in-frame clones and lacks some. This table holds under 2,500,000 clones, around 95% found once. The sequenced sample consisted of naive CD4+ T cells sorted from blood. These receptors were collected from a man younger than 35 in good health. The CDR3 runs from the conserved cysteine through the conserved F or W. The D gene is left open where the match is weak. Some rows mark clone size as missing; the rest say once, few, many or name a class of expanded clone.

D gene | J gene | V gene | clone size | CDR3 protein | CDR3 DNA
TRBD1 | TRBJ2-3 | TRBV5-1 | - | CASSLLDREDHTDTQYF | TGCGCCAGCAGCTTGCTGGACAGGGAGGACCACACAGATACGCAGTATTTT
TRBD1 | TRBJ2-4 | TRBV7-3 | - | CASSPGQGEAKNIQYF | TGTGCCAGCAGCCCAGGACAGGGCGAGGCCAAAAACATTCAGTACTTC
- | TRBJ1-3 | TRBV11-2 | - | CASSLGKYGNTIYF | TGTGCCAGCAGCTTAGGGAAGTATGGAAACACCATATATTTT
TRBD2 | TRBJ2-3 | TRBV5-4 | - | CASSLAGREGRGDTQYF | TGTGCCAGCAGCTTGGCCGGGCGGGAGGGCCGGGGCGATACGCAGTATTTT
TRBD2 | TRBJ2-7 | TRBV19 | - | CASSILTSGAKIYYEQYF | TGTGCCAGTAGTATACTGACTAGCGGGGCGAAAATCTACTACGAGCAGTACTTC
- | TRBJ2-3 | TRBV7-2 | - | CASSLQGDTQYF | TGTGCCAGCAGCTTACAGGGCGATACGCAGTATTTT
- | TRBJ2-7 | TRBV5-6 | - | CATTRDGYYEQYF | TGTGCCACGACCCGGGACGGATACTACGAGCAGTACTTC
TRBD1 | TRBJ1-2 | TRBV19 | few | CASSIVTGNGYTF | TGTGCCAGTAGTATCGTGACAGGGAATGGCTACACCTTC
- | TRBJ2-1 | TRBV6-5 | - | CASRPSHLGNEQFF | TGTGCCAGCAGGCCGTCCCACCTGGGCAATGAGCAGTTCTTC
- | TRBJ2-5 | TRBV20-1 | - | CSAPSWETQYF | TGCAGTGCTCCTAGCTGGGAGACCCAGTACTTC
- | TRBJ1-1 | TRBV6-4 | - | CASSRSSGQKSTEAFF | TGTGCCAGCAGCCGATCAAGCGGACAGAAGTCCACTGAAGCTTTCTTT